The clone carrying this T cell receptor (beta chain) was seen at least ten times. Its matching antigen is unknown. The source of the sample is a study of neurological immune-mediated disorders. V lost 7 bases and J 0 bases, leaving 14 bases between the germline ends. Germline V gene lookup returns CDR1 SGHRS and CDR2 YFSETQ. The CDR3 loop spans 16 amino acids. Whole-study results and caveats: For the multiple sclerosis repertoire cluster, an association with any clinical or MRI feature was absent.

By 5'RACE with 10-nucleotide random UMIs, the cDNA was made. Via MiXCR, TCRdb re-called the 5' RACE reads, giving one row per CDR3 protein. The sample shows 95,000 or so distinct CDR3 sequences, roughly 4% of them seen only once. This TCR was recovered from a woman aged 18-30 years with multiple sclerosis. This chain uses TRBV5-1 with TRBJ2-6; no definite D call. Sequenced: PBMCs. As DNA, the CDR3 is TGCGCCAGCGGGGTCGGATCGAACTCTGGGGCCAACGTCCTGACTTTC. It yields the protein CASGVGSNSGANVLTF.